The clone carrying this T cell receptor beta chain showed up many times. The sample comes from a study of molecular identifiers for immune sequencing clone quantification. One entry per CDR3 protein, called by TCRdb with MiXCR from the PCR reads. Counted here are tens of thousands of distinct CDR3 sequences, about 21% occurring once; the ten biggest clones make up approximately 0.99%. Germline V gene data show CDR1 as LNHDA and CDR2 as SQIVND (reference sequence). The CDR3 spans 16 residues. Trimming removed 5 bases at V and 2 bases at J, with 18 bases between. When naive CD8 T cells were sorted, they were gated as CD8+CD4-CCR7+CD45RA+.

The specimen was naive CD8+ T cells from blood, with Jurkat cell RNA spiked in. This sample's subset: FACS-sorted CD8+CD4-CCR7+CD45RA+ naive T cells. The clonotype was recovered from a human donor in good health. Some libraries in this study had Jurkat cell RNA spiked in. The chain couples TRBV19 to TRBJ1-2; D might be TRBD1 (5 bases). DNA for the CDR3: TGTGCCAGTAGTTCCTTAATTACCGGGACGAACTATGGCTACACCTTC. It specifies CASSSLITGTNYGYTF.